These 21 T cell receptor beta chains came from one sample sequenced in a study of early T cells in non-severe SARS-CoV-2 infection. TCRdb reprocessed the 5' RACE reads with MiXCR, giving one entry per CDR3 protein. Of roughly 62,000 distinct CDR3 sequences in the sample, about 8.4% were seen once. The sequenced material came from whole blood. Receptors were obtained from an adult who was a healthcare worker with PCR-confirmed SARS-CoV-2 infection or an uninfected control (not recorded which).

This clonotype was observed a handful of times. The V call is TRBV28, the J call TRBJ2-5; D ambiguous. Germline values: CDR1 MDHEN, CDR2 SYDVKM. V was shortened by 4 bases and J by 7 bases, with 13 bases between the two germline ends. The CDR3 loop spans 13 amino acids. The chain's CDR3 is CASSSRTPGTQYF. CDR3 DNA sequence: TGTGCCAGCAGTTCGCGAACGCCAGGGACCCAGTACTTC.

The V gene is TRBV11-2, the J gene TRBJ2-4; D remains ambiguous. V was clipped by 2 bases and J by 9 bases, with 5 bases between them. Germline-derived CDR1 and CDR2 are SGHAT and FQNNGV. CDR3 length: 11 amino acids. CDR3 loop: CASSLNGIQYF. In DNA, the CDR3 is TGTGCCAGCAGCTTAAATGGCATTCAGTACTTC.

About this clonotype: The germline gene is not matched at one end of the junction; a read error may be the cause. The V call is TRBV28, the J call TRBJ2-1, with D possibly TRBD2 on 5 matching bases. The CDR3 loop spans 16 amino acids. Germline values: CDR1 MDHEN, CDR2 SYDVKM. The CDR3 is CTSTLLSSGSYNEQFF. CDR3 bases: TGTACCAGCACCCTGCTGTCGAGCGGCTCCTACAATGAGCAGTTCTTC. The full variable domain, completed using reference TRBV28 and TRBJ2-1, is DVKVTQSSRYLVKRTGEKVFLECVQDMDHENMFWYRQDPGLGLRLIYFSYDVKMKEKGDIPEGYSVSREKKERFSLILESASTNQTSMYLCTSTLLSSGSYNEQFFGPGTRLTVL.

The rearrangement links TRBV20-1 to TRBJ1-1; the D is unclear. From germline, CDR1 is DFQATT and CDR2 SNEGSKA (reference sequence). V was clipped by 5 bases and J by 3 bases, with 13 bases between them. CDR3 length equals 13 residues. CDR3 amino acids: CSAPQRTDTEAFF. The CDR3 bases are TGCAGTGCTCCTCAGAGAACGGACACTGAAGCTTTCTTT.

This clonotype showed up many times. V usage is TRBV29-1 and J usage is TRBJ1-5; D is undetermined. The V gene lost 3 bases and the J gene lost 6 bases, with 12 bases spanning the gap. Germline lookup yields CDR1 SQVTM and CDR2 ANQGSEA. The CDR3 spans 13 residues. CDR3 sequence (DNA): TGCAGCGTTGAGTTTGGCCCCAGTCAGCCCCAGCATTTT. This gives the protein CSVEFGPSQPQHF.

The rearrangement links TRBV27 to TRBJ2-1; 9 bases line up with TRBD2. The CDR3 has 14 residues. The ends lost 4 bases at V and 3 bases at J; junction bases unmatched: 1. Germline values: CDR1 MNHEY, CDR2 SMNVEV (reference sequence). The CDR3 bases are TGTGCCAGCAGTTCTAGCGGGATCTACAATGAGCAGTTCTTC. It codes for CASSSSGIYNEQFF.

The V and J genes are TRBV29-1 and TRBJ2-2; D not resolved. V lost 6 bases and J lost 7, with 15 bases in between. The CDR3 runs 13 residues. Germline V gene lookup returns CDR1 SQVTM and CDR2 ANQGSEA. The CDR3 DNA is TGCAGCGTGGGCGCGGTGGATGGCGGGGAGCTGTTTTTT. Translating gives CSVGAVDGGELFF.

Many counts were recorded for this clonotype. CDR3 coding DNA: TGTGCCAGCAGCTTACGAGCGGACGTCCCCCAGTACTTC. Translation: CASSLRADVPQYF. This sequence joins TRBV7-3 and TRBJ2-5; perhaps TRBD2 as D (5 bases). Germline V gene lookup returns CDR1 SGHTA and CDR2 FQGTGA. This CDR3 contains 13 residues. The V end was cut by 2 bases, the J end by 9 bases, with 13 bases between.

The chain carries TRBV5-5 and TRBJ2-3; 7 bases fit TRBD2. Germline V gives CDR1 SGHKS, CDR2 YYEKEE (reference sequence). CDR3 length: 13 amino acids. The trim removed 3 bases at V and 4 bases at J, leaving 2 bases unmatched. The CDR3 bases are TGTGCCAGCAGCTCGCTAGCGGCAGATACGCAGTATTTT. It codes for CASSSLAADTQYF.

The CDR3 protein is CASSSGTSGGDFRETQYF. The CDR3 region has the DNA TGTGCCAGCAGCTCCGGGACTAGCGGGGGAGATTTCCGGGAGACCCAGTACTTC. This chain connects TRBV7-9 to TRBJ2-5; 14 nucleotides agree with TRBD2. The CDR3 length is 18 residues. V lost 4 bases, J lost 5 bases, and 12 bases stayed unmatched. Germline V gene data show CDR1 as SEHNR and CDR2 as FQNEAQ (reference sequence). Full variable domain (rest looked up from reference TRBV7-9 and TRBJ2-5): DTGVSQNPRHKITKRGQNVTFRCDPISEHNRLYWYRQTLGQGPEFLTYFQNEAQLEKSRLLSDRFSAERPKGSFSTLEIQRTEQGDSAMYLCASSSGTSGGDFRETQYFGPGTRLLVL.

This clonotype showed up many times. V gene TRBV6-2 or TRBV6-3 combines with J gene TRBJ2-1; 8 nucleotides align to TRBD1. Germline V gene data show CDR1 as MNHEY and CDR2 as SVGEGT. Unmatched junction bases numbered 13, after V lost 5 bases and J lost 7 bases. The CDR3 loop spans 16 amino acids. The CDR3 loop is CASSPPDRGLSNEQFF. Written as DNA, the CDR3 is TGTGCCAGCAGTCCCCCCGACAGGGGACTTTCAAATGAGCAGTTCTTC.

This clonotype appeared many times. This chain connects TRBV11-2 to TRBJ2-1, with D maybe TRBD2 (5 bases). Germline loops: CDR1 SGHAT, CDR2 FQNNGV. The CDR3 has 17 residues. V shed 2 bases and J shed 2 bases, with 16 bases lying between them. The CDR3 is CASSLSNSALTYNEQFF. The CDR3 DNA reads TGTGCCAGCAGCTTAAGTAATAGCGCCCTTACCTACAATGAGCAGTTCTTC.

This clonotype was observed many times. The chain is built from TRBV6-6 and TRBJ1-4; 11 bases align to TRBD1. V shed 2 bases, J shed 3 bases, and the junction held 14 bases outside the gene matches. Germline CDR1 reads MNHNY; CDR2 reads SVGAGI (reference sequence). The CDR3 extends over 20 amino acids. The CDR3 region is CASSYRTGGRSGLANEKLFF. The CDR3, as DNA: TGTGCCAGCAGTTACCGGACAGGGGGCCGGTCGGGGCTGGCTAATGAAAAACTGTTTTTT.

This clonotype appeared a few times. The chain is built from TRBV20-1 and TRBJ2-5; D is uncertain. V lost 3 bases, J lost 4 bases, and 21 bases lay in between. Per the germline V gene, CDR1 is DFQATT and CDR2 is SNEGSKA (reference sequence). There are 16 residues in the CDR3. CDR3 DNA: TGCAGTGCTAGGCCCGCCACGCGAGAGTCGGGAGAGACCCAGTACTTC. It is translated as CSARPATRESGETQYF.

The table lists this clonotype with many counts. V usage is TRBV5-6 and J usage is TRBJ2-4; D remains unclear. V was clipped by 3 bases and J by 11 bases, with 9 bases between them. The germline CDR1 and CDR2 sequences are SGHDT and YYEEEE. The length of the CDR3 is 11 residues. This CDR3 reads CASSSGQFQYF. The CDR3 DNA sequence: TGTGCCAGCAGCTCCGGGCAGTTTCAGTACTTC.

CDR3 amino acids: CASSLGDRDYGYTF. The CDR3 DNA reads TGTGCCAGCAGCTTGGGGGACCGGGACTATGGCTACACCTTC. The rearrangement uses TRBV5-4 and TRBJ1-2; D may be TRBD1 (5 bases). CDR3 length equals 14 residues. The germline CDR1 and CDR2 sequences are SGHNT and YYREEE (reference sequence). The V end lost 0 bases, the J end lost 3 bases, and 9 bases lay between the germline ends.

This clonotype was seen at least ten times. The chain couples TRBV7-9 to TRBJ2-1; 7 nucleotides line up with TRBD2. The CDR3 sequence is 12 residues long. Unmatched junction bases numbered 5, after V lost 5 bases and J lost 10 bases. The germline gives CDR1 SEHNR, CDR2 FQNEAQ (reference sequence). CDR3 in amino acids: CASSMGLYEQFF. The CDR3 DNA sequence: TGTGCCAGCAGCATGGGACTATACGAGCAGTTCTTC.

The rearrangement joins TRBV20-1 to TRBJ2-3, with D unresolved. CDR1 and CDR2 (germline): DFQATT, SNEGSKA (reference sequence). The CDR3 is made up of 14 amino acids. Trimming took 3 bases from V and 0 from J, leaving 10 bases between them. CDR3 sequence: CSARPFTSTDTQYF. CDR3 nucleotide sequence: TGCAGTGCTAGGCCCTTTACTAGCACAGATACGCAGTATTTT.

This clonotype has a count of ten or more. The chain joins TRBV20-1 to TRBJ2-1; maybe TRBD2 (6 bases). CDR3 size: 14 residues. Trimming left V 5 bases short and J 7 bases short, with 18 bases between. Germline V CDR1 and CDR2: DFQATT, SNEGSKA (reference sequence). The CDR3 loop reads CSAYRDSPGNEQFF. The CDR3 DNA follows: TGCAGTGCTTACCGGGACTCCCCCGGAAATGAGCAGTTCTTC.

The chain uses TRBV7-3 and TRBJ1-2; D not resolved. This CDR3 is built from 13 residues. From germline, CDR1 is SGHTA and CDR2 FQGTGA. Trimming removed 4 bases at V and 4 bases at J, with 10 bases between. CDR3 DNA: TGTGCCAGCAGCTCAGGAGCCACCTATGGCTACACCTTC. Protein product: CASSSGATYGYTF.

This clonotype turned up a few times. This chain connects TRBV7-8 to TRBJ2-1, with D perhaps being TRBD1 or TRBD2 (5 bases each). The CDR3 length is 15 residues. Germline CDR1 and CDR2: SGHVS and FQNEAQ. V was cut by 8 bases and J by 4 bases, with 18 bases left in between. In nucleotides, the CDR3 is TGTGCCAGCGCGAGGACAACGGGGCCTTACAATGAGCAGTTCTTC. Protein sequence: CASARTTGPYNEQFF.